The next 32 T cell receptor beta chains were all read from a single sample in a study of blood T cell repertoires in COVID-19. Measured with immunoSEQ multiplex PCR; TCRdb has only the in-frame clones, and not every one. The sample contains some 360,000 clones, around nine tenths of which appear only once. The sequenced material came from PBMCs or T cells enriched from blood (not recorded which). All receptors derive from a woman aged 25 to 39 who had been exposed to COVID-19.

The rearrangement uses TRBV7-9 and TRBJ2-1; D might be TRBD1 (8 bases). The CDR3 has 17 residues. Germline V gene lookup returns CDR1 SEHNR and CDR2 FQNEAQ (reference sequence). Trimming left V 5 bases short and J 7 bases short, with 24 bases between. For the CDR3, the DNA is TGTGCCAGCAGCCCAATCACAGGGGGAGGGCGTTGGAATGAGCAGTTCTTC. The encoded protein is CASSPITGGGRWNEQFF.

This clone was observed a single time. The chain carries TRBV10-3 and TRBJ1-6, with 10 bases fitting TRBD1. The CDR3 consists of 14 residues. The germline V gene has CDR1 ENHRY and CDR2 SYGVKD. The ends lost 7 bases at V and 8 bases at J; junction bases unmatched: 5. The CDR3 reads CAINRGQGDSPLHF. The CDR3 DNA follows: TGTGCCATCAACCGAGGACAGGGGGATTCACCCCTCCACTTT.

The sample holds many counts of this clone. The V call is TRBV7-9, the J call TRBJ1-1, with 8 bases that match TRBD1. The V segment lost 4 bases and the J segment 8 bases; nucleotides outside the gene matches: 6. The CDR3 runs to 13 residues. The germline CDR1 and CDR2 sequences are SEHNR and FQNEAQ (reference sequence). CDR3 loop: CASSWGQADEAFF. The CDR3 nucleotides read TGTGCCAGCAGCTGGGGACAGGCGGACGAAGCTTTCTTT.

The V gene is TRBV7-8, the J gene TRBJ2-5; D not resolved. With 5 bases removed from V and 5 bases from J, the gap between germline ends came to 15 bases. The CDR3 extends over 14 amino acids. CDR1 and CDR2 from the germline V gene are SGHVS and FQNEAQ. The CDR3 loop is CASSPSGLRETQYF. CDR3 bases: TGTGCCAGCAGCCCCAGTGGGCTTAGGGAGACCCAGTACTTC.

The CDR3 spells CASSIPSGTGTPGELFF. CDR3 DNA: TGTGCCAGTAGTATTCCCTCCGGGACAGGGACCCCCGGGGAGCTGTTTTTT. J is TRBJ2-2 and V is TRBV19; 9 nucleotides line up with TRBD1. V dropped 3 bases and J dropped 6; count of bases not matched to a gene: 11. The CDR3 length is 17 residues. Germline V gene sequence: CDR1 LNHDA, CDR2 SQIVND (reference sequence).

The CDR3 region is CASSSGQGLGGYTF. For the CDR3, the DNA is TGTGCCAGCAGTTCGGGACAGGGTTTAGGTGGCTACACCTTC. The rearrangement links TRBV28 to TRBJ1-2; TRBD1 agrees at 9 bases. CDR1 is MDHEN and CDR2 is SYDVKM in the germline V gene. V dropped 4 bases and J dropped 7; count of bases not matched to a gene: 7. The CDR3 is 14 amino acids.

The V gene is TRBV5-1, the J gene TRBJ2-7; 11 nucleotides match TRBD2. CDR3 length equals 18 residues. The germline CDR1 and CDR2 sequences are SGHRS and YFSETQ. V trimming: 3 bases; J trimming: 2 bases; junction bases outside the gene matches: 13. The CDR3 loop reads CASSSPQTSGNLPYEQYF. CDR3 DNA: TGCGCCAGCAGCTCCCCTCAGACTAGCGGGAACCTTCCCTACGAGCAGTACTTC. The full variable domain, rest sourced from reference TRBV5-1 and TRBJ2-7, is KAGVTQTPRYLIKTRGQQVTLSCSPISGHRSVSWYQQTPGQGLQFLFEYFSETQRNKGNFPGRFSGRQFSNSRSEMNVSTLELGDSALYLCASSSPQTSGNLPYEQYFGPGTRLTVT.

The chain carries TRBV10-3 and TRBJ2-2; D call uncertain. Germline V gives CDR1 ENHRY, CDR2 SYGVKD. V dropped 3 bases and J dropped 4 bases, with 15 bases sitting between them. This CDR3 contains 16 residues. In DNA form, the CDR3 reads TGTGCCATCAGTGATGAGTCTCGAAGTAGCACCGGGGAGCTGTTTTTT. Its protein product is CAISDESRSSTGELFF.

The rearrangement uses TRBV9 and TRBJ2-3, with D hard to call. The CDR3 totals 13 residues. Germline V gives CDR1 SGDLS, CDR2 YYNGEE. Trimming took off 2 bases at V and 2 bases at J, with 6 bases between the two ends. The CDR3 DNA is TGTGCCAGCAGCGTCACCTACACAGATACGCAGTATTTT. Residues: CASSVTYTDTQYF. Together with reference TRBV9 and TRBJ2-3, the CDR3 gives the full variable domain: DSGVTQTPKHLITATGQRVTLRCSPRSGDLSVYWYQQSLDQGLQFLIQYYNGEERAKGNILERFSAQQFPDLHSELNLSSLELGDSALYFCASSVTYTDTQYFGPGTRLTVL.

V is TRBV29-1 and J is TRBJ2-7, with 9 bases matching TRBD2. J was trimmed by 2 bases and V by 6 bases; bases with no gene match: 5. Germline loops: CDR1 SQVTM, CDR2 ANQGSEA. CDR3 length: 13 residues. CDR3 sequence (DNA): TGCAGCGTGCTAGCGGGGCGCGCCTACGAGCAGTACTTC. As protein: CSVLAGRAYEQYF.

This sequence joins TRBV11-3 and TRBJ2-1; 8 bases match TRBD2. The CDR3 consists of 18 residues. CDR1 and CDR2 (germline): SGHNT, YENEEA. J gave up 3 bases and V 5 bases, and 15 bases lay outside the gene matches. This CDR3 reads CASSPLGGDLSGYNEQFF. The CDR3 DNA sequence: TGTGCCAGCAGCCCTCTCGGGGGGGACCTGAGTGGCTACAATGAGCAGTTCTTC.

V and J are TRBV5-1 and TRBJ2-3; 9 positions agree with TRBD2. The CDR3 spans 21 residues. J lost 2 bases, V lost 0 bases, and 19 bases had no gene match. Germline assignment: CDR1 SGHRS and CDR2 YFSETQ. Here the CDR3 DNA reads TGCGCCAGCAGCTTGGCCGGGGCGGGAGGGCCCAGTAGATCCGACACAGATACGCAGTATTTT. Translation: CASSLAGAGGPSRSDTDTQYF.

The chain combines TRBV9 with TRBJ1-1; D unresolved. Germline CDR1 and CDR2: SGDLS and YYNGEE. Trimming took off 3 bases at V and 4 bases at J, with 4 bases between the two ends. There are 11 residues in the CDR3. The CDR3 spells CASSAVTEAFF. CDR3 coding DNA: TGTGCCAGCAGCGCTGTCACTGAAGCTTTCTTT. The complete variable domain, with remaining parts taken from reference TRBV9 and TRBJ1-1, reads DSGVTQTPKHLITATGQRVTLRCSPRSGDLSVYWYQQSLDQGLQFLIQYYNGEERAKGNILERFSAQQFPDLHSELNLSSLELGDSALYFCASSAVTEAFFGQGTRLTVV.

J is TRBJ2-2 and V is TRBV9, with 7 bases matching TRBD1. Per germline, CDR1 SGDLS and CDR2 YYNGEE. V gave up 0 bases and J gave up 3 bases; unmatched junction bases: 2. This CDR3 comprises 15 residues. This CDR3 reads CASSVGQGYTGELFF. In DNA form, the CDR3 reads TGTGCCAGCAGCGTAGGACAGGGTTACACCGGGGAGCTGTTTTTT.

In regard to this clone: Other DNA sequences within the sample encode an identical CDR3. The rearrangement links TRBV27 to TRBJ1-3; D is unresolved. With 3 bases removed from V and 0 bases from J, the gap between germline ends came to 3 bases. The CDR3 is made up of 13 amino acids. Germline values: CDR1 MNHEY, CDR2 SMNVEV (reference sequence). In DNA, the CDR3 is TGTGCCAGCAGTTTCAGCTCTGGAAACACCATATATTTT. Translated, it gives CASSFSSGNTIYF.

The chain links TRBV19 to TRBJ1-1; 12 bases match TRBD1. The germline V gene has CDR1 LNHDA and CDR2 SQIVND (reference sequence). V trimming: 8 bases; J trimming: 6 bases; junction bases outside the gene matches: 10. CDR3 length: 15 amino acids. DNA of the CDR3: TGTGCCAGTGGCCGGGGACAGGGGGCCGGAGCTGAAGCTTTCTTT. As protein: CASGRGQGAGAEAFF. Together with reference TRBV19 and TRBJ1-1, the CDR3 gives the full variable domain: DGGITQSPKYLFRKEGQNVTLSCEQNLNHDAMYWYRQDPGQGLRLIYYSQIVNDFQKGDIAEGYSVSREKKESFPLTVTSAQKNPTAFYLCASGRGQGAGAEAFFGQGTRLTVV.

The CDR3 region has the DNA TGTGCCAGCAGCCCTACTTTAGCGGGAAAAGAGACCCAGTACTTC. Protein sequence: CASSPTLAGKETQYF. The V gene is TRBV27, the J gene TRBJ2-5, with 8 nucleotides matching TRBD2. The CDR3 spans 15 residues. The trim removed 6 bases at V and 3 bases at J, leaving 9 bases unmatched. Germline V lookup: CDR1 MNHEY, CDR2 SMNVEV (reference sequence).

The rearrangement uses TRBV19 and TRBJ2-7, with D possibly TRBD1 on 6 matching bases. The CDR3 loop spans 13 amino acids. With 8 bases removed from V and 7 bases from J, the gap between germline ends came to 18 bases. The germline V gene has CDR1 LNHDA and CDR2 SQIVND (reference sequence). CDR3 loop: CASSEFPGVEQYF. The CDR3 DNA reads TGTGCCAGTTCAGAATTTCCAGGGGTTGAGCAGTACTTC.

V usage is TRBV30 and J usage is TRBJ2-5; 8 nucleotides match TRBD2. Germline trimming cut 6 bases from V and 4 bases from J; bases unmatched to any gene: 7. In germline, CDR1 is GTSNPN, CDR2 SVGIG (reference sequence). The CDR3 is 13 amino acids. DNA for the CDR3: TGTGCCTGCACAAGGACTAGCTTAGAGACCCAGTACTTC. Its translation is CACTRTSLETQYF.

This chain connects TRBV12-3 or TRBV12-4 to TRBJ2-3; TRBD1 is a possible D gene (6 bases). V lost 6 bases to trimming and J lost 5 bases, with 12 bases between them. The CDR3 extends over 13 amino acids. The CDR3 loop is CASRRTVRDTQYF. Here the CDR3 DNA reads TGTGCCAGCAGGAGGACAGTCAGAGATACGCAGTATTTT.

This clone was detected only once. V usage is TRBV10-3 and J usage is TRBJ1-2, with D tentatively TRBD1 (6 bases). The germline V gene has CDR1 ENHRY and CDR2 SYGVKD. The CDR3 is 15 residues long. V was pared by 3 bases and J by 4 bases, with 15 bases between. CDR3 protein: CAISESQGSVYGYTF. DNA of the CDR3: TGTGCCATCAGTGAATCCCAGGGGTCCGTCTATGGCTACACCTTC.

V and J are TRBV19 and TRBJ2-5; D may be TRBD2 (5 bases). The CDR3 has 14 residues. V dropped 1 base and J dropped 0 bases, with 6 bases sitting between them. Germline V gene lookup returns CDR1 LNHDA and CDR2 SQIVND (reference sequence). The CDR3 region has the DNA TGTGCCAGTAGTATAGCGACTAACCAAGAGACCCAGTACTTC. This encodes CASSIATNQETQYF. The entire variable domain, with the rest obtained from reference TRBV19 and TRBJ2-5, is as follows: DGGITQSPKYLFRKEGQNVTLSCEQNLNHDAMYWYRQDPGQGLRLIYYSQIVNDFQKGDIAEGYSVSREKKESFPLTVTSAQKNPTAFYLCASSIATNQETQYFGPGTRLLVL.

The chain links TRBV12-3 or TRBV12-4 to TRBJ1-4, with D possibly matching TRBD1 (5 bases). This CDR3 contains 13 residues. Trimming took off 7 bases at V and 5 bases at J, with 11 bases between the two ends. CDR3: CASNSRVNEKLFF. In DNA form, the CDR3 reads TGTGCCAGCAACAGCAGGGTGAATGAAAAACTGTTTTTT.

The chain combines TRBV20-1 with TRBJ2-7, with TRBD1 as a possible D gene (6 bases). The CDR3 consists of 14 residues. CDR1 DFQATT and CDR2 SNEGSKA come from the germline V gene (reference sequence). The V and J ends lost 3 bases and 3 bases respectively, with 15 bases between them. The CDR3 DNA sequence: TGCAGTGCTAGTGAAGTTAGGGGGATCTACGAGCAGTACTTC. It encodes CSASEVRGIYEQYF.

The chain links TRBV19 to TRBJ1-5; tentatively, D is TRBD1 (5 bases). With 0 bases removed from V and 5 bases from J, the gap between germline ends came to 11 bases. This CDR3 is built from 15 residues. The V gene's germline CDR1 is LNHDA and CDR2 SQIVND (reference sequence). The chain's CDR3 is CASSIEGGGDQPQHF. DNA of the CDR3: TGTGCCAGTAGTATAGAGGGGGGAGGAGATCAGCCCCAGCATTTT.

In its sample, this clone was seen once. The rearrangement uses TRBV28 and TRBJ2-7; the D gene is possibly TRBD2 (5 bases). CDR3 length equals 14 residues. Trimming left V 6 bases short and J 0 bases short, with 12 bases between. The germline V gene has CDR1 MDHEN and CDR2 SYDVKM. The CDR3 DNA is TGTGCCAGCAGCTCAGGACTGAGCTCCTACGAGCAGTACTTC. Translated, it gives CASSSGLSSYEQYF.

The DNA of the CDR3 is TGCGCCAGCAGCGCGGACCCGGCGGGAACTAATGAAAAACTGTTTTTT. It yields the protein CASSADPAGTNEKLFF. This rearrangement joins TRBV5-1 to TRBJ1-4; D not certain. Germline V gene sequence: CDR1 SGHRS, CDR2 YFSETQ. V was clipped by 4 bases and J by 1 base, with 14 bases between them. The CDR3 is 16 residues long.

The rearrangement joins TRBV18 to TRBJ1-1, with TRBD1 identical over 9 bases. The CDR3 is 14 amino acids. The germline V gene encodes CDR1 KGHSH and CDR2 LQKENI. Trimming cost V 4 bases and J 1 base; bases outside gene matches: 1. CDR3 sequence (DNA): TGTGCCAGCTCACGGACAGGGGAGAACACTGAAGCTTTCTTT. Its translation is CASSRTGENTEAFF.

J is TRBJ2-5 and V is TRBV12-3 or TRBV12-4; 8 bases agree with TRBD1. The ends lost 6 bases at V and 5 bases at J; junction bases unmatched: 2. The CDR3 contains 12 residues. CDR3 DNA sequence: TGTGCCAGCAGCCGGACAGGGGAGACCCAGTACTTC. This encodes CASSRTGETQYF.

This clone has more than one count but fewer than ten. The V gene is TRBV16, the J gene TRBJ1-1; TRBD1 matches 10 bases. Trimming at V came to 3 bases and at J to 4 bases, leaving 5 bases not matched to a gene. The CDR3 totals 15 residues. In germline, CDR1 is KGHSY, CDR2 FQNENV. DNA for the CDR3: TGTGCCAGCAGCCAGGGGGACAGGGGAGGCACTGAAGCTTTCTTT. Protein: CASSQGDRGGTEAFF.

The V and J genes are TRBV18 and TRBJ2-4, with 10 bases fitting TRBD2. CDR3 size: 20 residues. Germline V lookup: CDR1 KGHSH, CDR2 LQKENI. Losses at the gene ends were 3 bases for V and 0 bases for J; bases not matched to a gene: 14. The CDR3: CASSPILAGAYDLAKNIQYF. The CDR3 bases are TGTGCCAGCTCACCGATTCTAGCGGGAGCCTATGATCTAGCCAAAAACATTCAGTACTTC.

This clone was seen just once. The gene calls are TRBV7-9 and TRBJ2-7, with D perhaps matching TRBD1 (6 bases). The length of the CDR3 is 17 residues. Trimming left V 2 bases short and J 0 bases short, with 17 bases between. From germline, CDR1 is SEHNR and CDR2 FQNEAQ (reference sequence). The CDR3 DNA follows: TGTGCCAGCAGCTTAACCCGGACCAGGGGCCGCTCCTACGAGCAGTACTTC. Translation gives CASSLTRTRGRSYEQYF.